This T cell receptor beta chain was captured by sequencing in a study of PD-L1 blockade in urothelial cancer. Study overall: Patients started atezolizumab around 2014, 1,200 mg intravenously every 3 weeks. Blood was subjected to analysis at 3 weeks (second dose) and 6 weeks following treatment start.

Described time point: pretreatment peripheral blood. The V and J ends lost 5 bases and 4 bases respectively, with 17 bases between them. Germline V gene lookup returns CDR1 ENHRY and CDR2 SYGVKD. This CDR3 is 15 amino acids long. The table came from immunoSEQ multiplex PCR; TCRdb's copy has only in-frame clones and leaves some out. The sample carries about 63,000 clones, 80% to 90% recorded once. Sample: PBMCs, taken around atezolizumab (anti-PD-L1) treatment. This clonotype originated in a man in his sixties or seventies with urothelial cancer. The rearrangement links TRBV10-3 to TRBJ1-1; D is uncertain. CDR3 in DNA: TGTGCCATCAGTAGCACACCGGAGGTTGGCACTGAAGCTTTCTTT. Translating it yields CAISSTPEVGTEAFF.